The clone carrying this T cell receptor beta chain was seen more than once but under ten times. The CDR3 totals 14 residues. V was pared by 3 bases and J by 0 bases, with 8 bases between. Germline CDR1 reads SEHNR; CDR2 reads FQNEAQ (reference sequence). The data are from a study of beta chain features in type 1 diabetes. The whole isolated RNA underwent reverse transcription, so sequencing captured expressed TCRB transcripts. Profiled with immunoSEQ multiplex PCR; TCRdb holds only in-frame clones, not every one. The table has hundreds of thousands of clones, 15% to 19% seen once. The V and J genes are TRBV7-9 and TRBJ1-1; no clear D gene. The sequenced sample consisted of naive CD4+ T cells from blood. This sequence originates from a young man in good health. Here the CDR3 DNA reads TGTGCCAGCAGCTTGGGCAGTCTGAACACTGAAGCTTTCTTT. It is translated as CASSLGSLNTEAFF. Based on the CDR3 plus reference TRBV7-9 and TRBJ1-1, the full variable domain is DTGVSQNPRHKITKRGQNVTFRCDPISEHNRLYWYRQTLGQGPEFLTYFQNEAQLEKSRLLSDRFSAERPKGSFSTLEIQRTEQGDSAMYLCASSLGSLNTEAFFGQGTRLTVV.